The clone carrying this T cell receptor (beta chain) was detected many times. The V gene end was trimmed by 3 bases and the J gene end by 4 bases; junction bases not matched to a gene: 3. The germline V gene has CDR1 MNHEY and CDR2 SMNVEV (reference sequence). CDR3 length equals 15 residues. This sample was taken from a study of Graves' ophthalmopathy and Graves' hyperthyroidism. Amplifying from RNA transcripts, the study obtained TCR beta CDR3 regions. The first round was an RT-PCR with HTBI primers, and the second round was a multiplex PCR. TCRdb re-analysed the multiplex PCR reads in MiXCR, keeping a single row per CDR3 protein. This sample carries about 370,000 distinct CDR3 sequences, about 15% of them seen once, and the ten largest clones take roughly 2.6%.

J is TRBJ2-7 and V is TRBV27, with TRBD2 matching 13 bases. The sequence was obtained from an adult woman with stable Graves' hyperthyroidism. Material: peripheral blood. The chain's CDR3 is CASSFTSGRGYEQYF. The CDR3 nucleotides read TGTGCCAGCAGTTTCACTAGCGGGAGGGGTTACGAGCAGTACTTC.